These 21 T cell receptor beta chains share one sample of origin, sequenced in a study of blood T cell repertoires in COVID-19 (dated by TCRdb to 2018 to 2021). Libraries were built with the immunoSEQ multiplex PCR assay. As stored in TCRdb, this immuneACCESS dataset retains in-frame rearrangements with V and J assigned. A fraction of the clones does not appear; measured against another copy, unresolved V genes explain less than half of the discrepancy, and the remainder lacks a known reason. For this sample there are 190,000 or so clones; roughly 89% appear just once. About 7% of the sample rests with the top ten. The sequenced sample was peripheral blood. The source of these receptors is a man between 35 and 55 years old with acute or convalescent COVID-19.

The J gene is TRBJ2-5, the V gene TRBV4-1; D remains unclear. The CDR3 length is 15 residues. The V and J ends lost 1 base and 5 bases respectively, with 14 bases between them. CDR1 is MGHRA and CDR2 is YSYEKL in the germline V gene. CDR3: CASSQGLDPRETQYF. CDR3 in DNA: TGCGCCAGCAGCCAAGGCCTAGACCCCCGGGAGACCCAGTACTTC.

This clone is a singleton in its sample. V usage is TRBV24-1 and J usage is TRBJ2-5, with TRBD2 as a possible D gene (6 bases). The CDR3 is 15 residues long. The germline gives CDR1 KGHDR, CDR2 SFDVKD. V was cut by 3 bases and J by 0 bases, with 10 bases left in between. The CDR3: CATSDPGLYQETQYF. CDR3 in DNA: TGTGCCACCAGTGATCCGGGACTCTACCAAGAGACCCAGTACTTC.

The chain uses TRBV20-1 and TRBJ2-7, with D perhaps matching TRBD1 (5 bases). Germline CDR1 is DFQATT and CDR2 is SNEGSKA (reference sequence). V was cut by 5 bases and J by 4 bases, with 9 bases left in between. The CDR3 contains 11 residues. CDR3 residues: CSASQGYEQYF. The CDR3 DNA reads as TGCAGTGCTTCTCAGGGTTACGAGCAGTACTTC.

V is TRBV5-4 and J is TRBJ1-6; 9 bases align to TRBD1. This CDR3 has 15 amino acids. Germline assignment: CDR1 SGHNT and CDR2 YYREEE (reference sequence). J gave up 6 bases and V 0 bases, and 1 base lay outside the gene matches. The CDR3 nucleotides are TGTGCCAGCAGCTTGGGGGACAGGGTTAATTCACCCCTCCACTTT. Translation: CASSLGDRVNSPLHF.

The chain employs TRBV6-4 and TRBJ2-3, with D maybe TRBD2 (5 bases). Germline assignment: CDR1 MRHNA and CDR2 SNTAGT. This CDR3 is built from 15 residues. Trimming left V 6 bases short and J 0 bases short, with 13 bases between. CDR3 coding DNA: TGTGCCAGCAGAGAGGGTGCGGTGAGCACAGATACGCAGTATTTT. It translates to CASREGAVSTDTQYF.

The rearrangement uses TRBV29-1 and TRBJ2-1; the D is unclear. Trimming left V 3 bases short and J 4 bases short, with 4 bases between. In germline, CDR1 is SQVTM, CDR2 ANQGSEA. The CDR3 is made up of 11 amino acids. This CDR3 reads CSVDYYNEQFF. The DNA of the CDR3 is TGCAGCGTTGACTATTACAATGAGCAGTTCTTC.

The chain couples TRBV7-6 to TRBJ2-2; 8 bases fit TRBD1. Germline assignment: CDR1 SGHVS and CDR2 FNYEAQ. After removal of 2 bases from V and 4 bases from J, the junction contained 6 bases not matched to a gene. The CDR3 has 16 residues. The CDR3 region has the DNA TGTGCCAGCAGCTTAAGACGACAGGGGTCCACCGGGGAGCTGTTTTTT. This sequence encodes CASSLRRQGSTGELFF.

Only one count was recorded for this clone. The chain recombines TRBV5-4 with TRBJ1-1; a weak D match, TRBD1 (6 bases). CDR1 and CDR2 from the germline V gene are SGHNT and YYREEE (reference sequence). The CDR3 sequence is 12 residues long. V lost 9 bases to trimming and J lost 5 bases, with 14 bases between them. CDR3 in amino acids: CAIGGMGTEAFF. The CDR3 DNA follows: TGTGCCATTGGGGGCATGGGGACTGAAGCTTTCTTT.

The chain employs TRBV3-1 (or the pseudogene TRBV3-2) and TRBJ1-2; D not certain. This CDR3 is 14 amino acids long. V lost 4 bases to trimming and J lost 4 bases, with 13 bases between them. CDR1 is LGHDT and CDR2 is YNNKEL in the germline V gene (reference sequence). CDR3 nucleotide sequence: TGTGCCAGCAGCCTCCTGGGCGGGAGCTATGGCTACACCTTC. Its translation is CASSLLGGSYGYTF.

V is TRBV10-1 and J is TRBJ1-5, with D perhaps matching TRBD1 (5 bases). Germline loops: CDR1 WNHNN, CDR2 SYGVQD (reference sequence). With 6 bases removed from V and 1 base from J, the gap between germline ends came to 16 bases. The CDR3 runs 16 residues. In DNA, the CDR3 is TGCGCCAGCAGCGGGGGGGGGATAAGAAGCAATCAGCCCCAGCATTTT. Amino acids: CASSGGGIRSNQPQHF.

The rearrangement links TRBV18 to TRBJ1-1, with 7 bases lining up with TRBD1. Germline V lookup: CDR1 KGHSH, CDR2 LQKENI. This CDR3 has 16 amino acids. The J segment lost 4 bases and the V segment lost 3 bases, leaving 11 bases of the junction unmatched. The CDR3 loop reads CASSPDDRVGSTEAFF. The DNA of the CDR3 is TGTGCCAGCTCACCGGACGACAGGGTGGGGAGCACTGAAGCTTTCTTT.

This rearrangement joins TRBV19 to TRBJ2-7; D is possibly TRBD1 (5 bases). The V gene lost 3 bases and the J gene lost 2 bases, with 11 bases spanning the gap. This CDR3 region has 14 residues. Per germline, CDR1 LNHDA and CDR2 SQIVND (reference sequence). CDR3 amino acids: CASSINRFTYEQYF. CDR3 nucleotide sequence: TGTGCCAGTAGTATCAACAGGTTTACCTACGAGCAGTACTTC. The entire variable domain, with the rest obtained from reference TRBV19 and TRBJ2-7, is as follows: DGGITQSPKYLFRKEGQNVTLSCEQNLNHDAMYWYRQDPGQGLRLIYYSQIVNDFQKGDIAEGYSVSREKKESFPLTVTSAQKNPTAFYLCASSINRFTYEQYFGPGTRLTVT.

The rearrangement links TRBV10-3 to TRBJ2-1, with TRBD1 as a possible D gene (6 bases). Deletions cut 0 bases from V and 8 bases from J, with 17 bases between. This CDR3 comprises 16 residues. In germline, CDR1 is ENHRY, CDR2 SYGVKD. CDR3 protein: CAISESGTGMVDEQFF. The CDR3 nucleotides are TGTGCCATCAGTGAGTCTGGTACAGGGATGGTCGATGAGCAGTTCTTC.

In this sample, this clone turned up once. V gene TRBV10-3 combines with J gene TRBJ2-2; 7 bases line up with TRBD1. J was trimmed by 7 bases and V by 6 bases; bases with no gene match: 11. The CDR3 consists of 15 residues. Germline V CDR1 and CDR2: ENHRY, SYGVKD. CDR3 sequence (DNA): TGTGCCATCAGGGGAAAAGACAGGGTTGTCGGGGAGCTGTTTTTT. Translating it yields CAIRGKDRVVGELFF.

The chain combines TRBV19 with TRBJ1-6; TRBD1 aligns across 9 bases. V lost 6 bases to trimming and J lost 5 bases; unmatched junction nucleotides: 8. The CDR3 is 16 amino acids. The V gene's germline CDR1 is LNHDA and CDR2 SQIVND (reference sequence). In DNA, the CDR3 is TGTGCCAGTAGGACCGTGTGGACAGGGGATAATTCACCCCTCCACTTT. It translates to CASRTVWTGDNSPLHF. The variable domain in full, with the rest retrieved from reference TRBV19 and TRBJ1-6, is DGGITQSPKYLFRKEGQNVTLSCEQNLNHDAMYWYRQDPGQGLRLIYYSQIVNDFQKGDIAEGYSVSREKKESFPLTVTSAQKNPTAFYLCASRTVWTGDNSPLHFGNGTRLTVT.

V gene TRBV9 combines with J gene TRBJ2-5; 7 bases match TRBD2. Per the germline V gene, CDR1 is SGDLS and CDR2 is YYNGEE. Germline trimming cut 3 bases from V and 4 bases from J; bases unmatched to any gene: 9. CDR3 length equals 15 residues. CDR3 amino acids: CASSATGLGPETQYF. The CDR3 DNA reads as TGTGCCAGCAGCGCAACAGGACTAGGGCCAGAGACCCAGTACTTC.

V is TRBV10-3 and J is TRBJ1-2; 8 positions agree with TRBD1. From germline, CDR1 is ENHRY and CDR2 SYGVKD. V lost 6 bases to trimming and J lost 2 bases; unmatched junction nucleotides: 8. This CDR3 spans 15 amino acids. The CDR3 loop is CAIRETGDVNYGYTF. In nucleotides, the CDR3 is TGTGCCATCAGGGAGACAGGGGACGTGAACTATGGCTACACCTTC.

This sequence joins TRBV7-2 and TRBJ2-2, with 8 nucleotides matching TRBD1. V was pared by 1 base and J by 3 bases, with 4 bases of the junction left unmatched. The germline V gene has CDR1 SGHTA and CDR2 FQGNSA. The CDR3 is 16 residues long. The CDR3 spells CASSLGTGMDTGELFF. The DNA of the CDR3 is TGTGCCAGCAGCTTAGGGACAGGGATGGACACCGGGGAGCTGTTTTTT.

Many counts were recorded for this clone. The chain links TRBV19 to TRBJ1-6; the D is unclear. Germline V gene lookup returns CDR1 LNHDA and CDR2 SQIVND (reference sequence). The V gene lost 1 base and the J gene lost 9 bases, with 13 bases spanning the gap. The CDR3 covers 15 residues. The CDR3 DNA follows: TGTGCCAGTAGTATAGCCGCCGGAGGTTCTTCACCCCTCCACTTT. Translated, it gives CASSIAAGGSSPLHF.

V is TRBV6-2 or TRBV6-3 and J is TRBJ2-7, with 9 bases lining up with TRBD1. V lost 1 base, J lost 5 bases, and 0 bases stayed unmatched. Looked up from germline, CDR1 is MNHEY and CDR2 is SVGEGT. CDR3 size: 13 residues. CDR3 loop: CASSYWTGDEQYF. The DNA for the CDR3 is TGTGCCAGCAGTTACTGGACAGGGGACGAGCAGTACTTC.

The J gene is TRBJ2-5, the V gene TRBV4-1, with TRBD2 as a possible D gene (5 bases). CDR1 and CDR2 (germline): MGHRA, YSYEKL. The CDR3 runs 15 residues. Trimming cost V 4 bases and J 3 bases, with 15 bases left between them. CDR3 sequence reads: CASSLSGIPEETQYF. CDR3 in DNA: TGCGCCAGCAGCCTATCCGGGATCCCGGAAGAGACCCAGTACTTC.